Listed below are T cell receptor beta chains from one sample, sequenced in a study of CD8 T cells in ankylosing spondylitis. TCRdb used MiXCR to reprocess the 5' RACE reads, holding one entry per CDR3 protein. The profile shows 700,000 or so distinct CDR3 sequences, 15% to 20% of them singletons. What was sequenced was blood, either unsorted or a sorted T cell fraction (not recorded which). Every receptor here comes from a male donor with ankylosing spondylitis. Each CDR3 is given without its conserved first and last residue.

J	V	CDR3
TRBJ2-2	TRBV24-1	ATAPLTGELF
TRBJ1-4	TRBV4-1	ASSQDRGTGESNEKLF
TRBJ2-5	TRBV7-3	ASSPGGATQETQY
TRBJ1-1	TRBV14	ASSQDGTRKGFRNTEAF
TRBJ2-5	TRBV11-2	ASSLRMQTQY
TRBJ2-5	TRBV6-2/TRBV6-3	ASSYYRGETQY
TRBJ2-1	TRBV7-9	ASSPPLAGSVGEQF
TRBJ1-1	TRBV30	AWSVFSEAF
TRBJ2-3	TRBV12-3/TRBV12-4	ASSPGSRADTQY
TRBJ2-1	TRBV7-9	ASSLGREWV
TRBJ2-7	TRBV15	ATSPARPVAYEQY
TRBJ2-3	TRBV15	ATSRVGFTDTQY
TRBJ1-1	TRBV20-1	SAPPGQEAF
TRBJ2-3	TRBV27	ASSFTLAGGPTDTQY
TRBJ2-7	TRBV7-6	ASSFHTGYEQY
TRBJ1-3	TRBV12-3/TRBV12-4	ASSFQQGANTIY
TRBJ1-2	TRBV12-3/TRBV12-4	ASSRTKDAYGYT
TRBJ1-1	TRBV5-1	ASSHLPGQGNTEAF
TRBJ2-7	TRBV15	ATSREPSFYEQY
TRBJ1-5	TRBV6-2/TRBV6-3	ASSYSSRAAENQPQH
TRBJ2-3	TRBV7-8	ASSSPTILSTDTQY
TRBJ2-2	TRBV7-3	ASSPTLSGELF
TRBJ2-7	TRBV5-6	ASSLETSGYEQY
TRBJ1-1	TRBV6-1	ASSARREREAF
TRBJ1-3	TRBV4-1	ASSQPAGGGSGNTIY
TRBJ1-4	TRBV12-3/TRBV12-4	ASSFETEDEKLF
TRBJ2-7	TRBV25-1	ASKGSSYEQY
TRBJ1-1	TRBV20-1	SAPLRWMNTEAF
TRBJ1-2	TRBV29-1	SVGADIYGYT
TRBJ2-1	TRBV15	ATSSGTSGYNEQF
TRBJ1-2	TRBV20-1	SAQRTGGRVGYT
TRBJ2-2	TRBV7-9	ASSPAIPGPPTGELF
TRBJ2-3	TRBV7-9	ASREHTDTQY
TRBJ2-1	TRBV30	AWSVGGRAYDNEQF
TRBJ2-7	TRBV7-9	AGGGSSYEQY
TRBJ2-7	TRBV5-1	ASSPGTIYEQY
TRBJ2-7	TRBV3-1	ASSRLGSYEQY
TRBJ1-1	TRBV20-1	SASTGTGGTEAF
TRBJ2-1	TRBV9	ASSPPGGVYNEQF
TRBJ2-2	TRBV7-6	ASSLRTGLGNTGELF
TRBJ2-1	TRBV5-1	ASRTPSNYNEQF
TRBJ1-4	TRBV12-3/TRBV12-4	ASTDGDEKLF
TRBJ2-7	TRBV7-9	ASSPGQGLDEQY
TRBJ1-4	TRBV4-3	ASSQVLGPLNEKLF
TRBJ2-1	TRBV5-1	ASSFVGTTREQF
TRBJ2-1	TRBV3-1	ASSQDAPSGAHEQF
TRBJ2-1	TRBV29-1	SAPRTSGGAFNEQF
TRBJ1-2	TRBV27	ASSLTQGQNGYT
TRBJ1-1	TRBV6-5	ASSTSGHTEAF
TRBJ2-1	TRBV19	ASSMPGGQF
TRBJ2-7	TRBV28	ASSPRALGHEQY
TRBJ1-1	TRBV28	ASSLYSTGDTEAF
TRBJ2-1	TRBV15	ATSETGGSYNEQF
TRBJ1-1	TRBV7-2	ASSKEGGREAF
TRBJ2-1	TRBV7-3	ASSTDAGTGGYNEQF
TRBJ1-5	TRBV12-3/TRBV12-4	ASSPPGDQPQH
TRBJ2-7	TRBV5-1	ASSPSSGRHWSYEQY
TRBJ2-7	TRBV6-2/TRBV6-3	ASRTGVEQY
TRBJ2-5	TRBV10-3	ATSGGQGETQY
TRBJ2-2	TRBV9	ASSAPIAGTSVVGELF